This T cell receptor (beta chain) stems from a study of OX40 agonist ivuxolimab in advanced cancers. About the research overall: Each dose-escalation patient presented with hepatocellular carcinoma, melanoma, renal cell or head and neck cancer.

With autoimmune disease history or systemic immunosuppression, patients were excluded. The timepoints at which blood was sampled were baseline, cycle 4 day 1, and cycle 7 day 1. Assay: immunoSEQ multiplex PCR; the TCRdb copy retains only in-frame clones and omits some. The table shows about 48,000 clones, with about nine tenths occurring only once. This clonotype originated in an adult with an advanced solid tumor such as melanoma, head and neck, liver or kidney cancer. The starting material was CD4+ or CD8+ T cells sorted from blood, obtained in a trial of the OX40 agonist ivuxolimab.

CDR3 bases: TGTGCCAGCAGCCTGGGGGGGGACGAGGGCACAGATACGCAGTATTTT. This sequence encodes CASSLGGDEGTDTQYF. The V and J genes are TRBV5-6 and TRBJ2-3, with TRBD2 identical over 7 bases. This CDR3 spans 16 amino acids. The junction had 9 bases not matched to a gene; V was cut back by 4 bases and J by 1 base. Germline V CDR1 and CDR2: SGHDT, YYEEEE.